This TCR beta chain emerged from a study of shared clonotypes between healthy human individuals. Study-level points and caveats: Among donors, clonotype sharing was expected to be affected by sequencing depth. Clonotypes which were not shared had lower generation probabilities than clonotypes that all four donors shared. What rarefaction showed was incomplete sorted-subset sequencing despite large depth.

Sequencing used immunoSEQ multiplex PCR; TCRdb keeps in-frame clones, though not all of them. The sample holds over a million clones, around 76% seen once. This CDR3 has 14 amino acids. CDR1 and CDR2 (germline): SGHRS, YFSETQ. With V trimmed by 5 bases and J by 6 bases, 10 bases remained unmatched. This clone was observed a few times. What it binds is not known. V is TRBV5-1 and J is TRBJ1-1; 7 bases align to TRBD1. Input material: memory CD4+ T cells sorted from blood. Subset denoted: CD45RA-negative fraction. The clonotype originates from a man between 18 and 29 years old in good health. The CDR3 DNA follows: TGCGCCAGCAGGCCCGGGACAGAAGCATCTGAAGCTTTCTTT. This gives the protein CASRPGTEASEAFF. The full variable domain, in which reference TRBV5-1 and TRBJ1-1 provide the parts outside the CDR3, is KAGVTQTPRYLIKTRGQQVTLSCSPISGHRSVSWYQQTPGQGLQFLFEYFSETQRNKGNFPGRFSGRQFSNSRSEMNVSTLELGDSALYLCASRPGTEASEAFFGQGTRLTVV.